The 3 T cell receptor beta chains in this list originate from one sample, sequenced in a study of OX40 agonist ivuxolimab in advanced cancers. TCRdb's table, derived via immunoSEQ multiplex PCR, lists solely in-frame clones and lacks some. The sample lists tens of thousands of clones; roughly 93% were seen once. This specimen was CD4+ or CD8+ T cells sorted from blood, taken in a trial of the OX40 agonist ivuxolimab. The source is an adult with an advanced solid tumor such as melanoma, head and neck, liver or kidney cancer.

CDR3 region: CASSLGGEILAKNIQYF. The CDR3 coding sequence is TGTGCCAGCAGCTTAGGGGGGGAAATTCTAGCCAAAAACATTCAGTACTTC. V and J are TRBV13 and TRBJ2-4; the D call may be TRBD1 or TRBD2 (5 bases each). The germline V and J ends were trimmed by 0 bases and 0 bases, with 12 bases remaining between them. This CDR3 has 17 amino acids. Per germline, CDR1 PRHDT and CDR2 FYEKMQ (reference sequence).

V and J are TRBV27 and TRBJ1-1; 10 bases are shared with TRBD1. V lost 3 bases to trimming and J lost 1 base; unmatched junction nucleotides: 8. CDR3 length equals 17 residues. The germline V gene encodes CDR1 MNHEY and CDR2 SMNVEV (reference sequence). The CDR3 nucleotides are TGTGCCAGCAGTTTGTCCGGGACAGGGGTATCGAACACTGAAGCTTTCTTT. Protein sequence: CASSLSGTGVSNTEAFF.

This rearrangement joins TRBV7-6 to TRBJ2-5, with a possible D match to TRBD1 (6 bases). This CDR3 has 16 residues. Germline V gene lookup returns CDR1 SGHVS and CDR2 FNYEAQ. The V and J ends lost 1 base and 5 bases respectively, with 17 bases between them. Written as DNA, the CDR3 is TGTGCCAGCAGCTTAGGGGGGCAGGGGCCGCGGGAGACCCAGTACTTC. Residues: CASSLGGQGPRETQYF.